This T cell receptor (beta chain) appears in the sequencing data of a study of blood T cell repertoires in COVID-19. In the study overall: Acute and convalescent COVID-19 samples came from the United States, Italy and Spain. Sample material is recorded as cDNA or gDNA derived from T cells, B-cell-depleted T cells, or PBMCs.

Original processing notes: Cell counts per sample came from amplifying reference gene primers. The repertoire was sequenced with immunoSEQ multiplex PCR; TCRdb's copy has only in-frame clones and lacks some. That table supplies the V and J calls and clone size; D and trimming were determined from the DNA. The sample holds a few hundred thousand clones; 89% are singletons and the top ten take 12%. This CDR3 has 14 amino acids. Trimming stripped 3 bases from V and 7 bases from J, with 13 bases between. Per the germline V gene, CDR1 is LGHDT and CDR2 is YNNKEL (reference sequence). The chain links TRBV3-1 (or the pseudogene TRBV3-2) to TRBJ2-1; a weak D match, TRBD2 (7 bases). The sequence came from a woman between 55 and 75 years old with acute or convalescent COVID-19. Source material: peripheral blood. CDR3 bases: TGTGCCAGCAGCCAGCGGGGGCCGAGAAATGAGCAGTTCTTC. Translated: CASSQRGPRNEQFF.